These 8 T cell receptor beta chains originate from one sample sequenced in a study of T cell repertoires in cytomegalovirus infection. These receptors are not linked to any known antigen. One entry per CDR3 protein results from TCRdb running MiXCR on the reads. The repertoire has 28,000 or so distinct CDR3 sequences, around a fifth of them found once; the top ten carry about four fifths. The specimen was CD8+ T cells from cultured PBMCs, collected from culture after CMV antigen stimulation. The receptors come from a human donor in good health (CMV status not recorded). Some clones in this sample may be carry-over from other donors' samples.

The CDR3 is CASSIGRLGYGYTF. CDR3 DNA: TGTGCCAGTAGTATAGGTCGACTGGGATATGGCTACACCTTC. The gene calls are TRBV19 and TRBJ1-2; no firm D call. This CDR3 has 14 residues. Germline V gene sequence: CDR1 LNHDA, CDR2 SQIVND (reference sequence). V lost 1 base to trimming and J lost 5 bases, with 11 bases between them.

The V and J genes are TRBV27 and TRBJ2-3, with D unresolved. The V gene's germline CDR1 is MNHEY and CDR2 SMNVEV (reference sequence). V dropped 5 bases and J dropped 6 bases, with 12 bases sitting between them. This CDR3 is 13 amino acids long. CDR3 protein: CASSLIRADTQYF. The CDR3 DNA sequence: TGTGCCAGCAGTCTCATCCGGGCGGATACGCAGTATTTT.

This clonotype was observed a few times. This chain links TRBV7-2 with TRBJ2-3; D remains unclear. Germline loops: CDR1 SGHTA, CDR2 FQGNSA. The V end was cut by 1 base, the J end by 4 bases, with 6 bases between. The length of the CDR3 is 13 residues. The CDR3 DNA is TGTGCCAGCAGCTTAGAGCCCCCAGATACGCAGTATTTT. As protein: CASSLEPPDTQYF.

The chain carries TRBV11-2 and TRBJ2-5, with D perhaps matching TRBD2 (5 bases). The ends were cut back, 5 bases at V and 1 base at J, with 14 bases in the middle. CDR1 and CDR2 (germline): SGHAT, FQNNGV. The length of the CDR3 is 15 residues. For the CDR3, the DNA is TGTGCCAGCAGCCGTCAGCGGAGGACCCAAGAGACCCAGTACTTC. Amino acids: CASSRQRRTQETQYF.

This clonotype occurred a few times. The rearrangement joins TRBV19 to TRBJ2-1; D is unresolved. V lost 7 bases to trimming and J lost 0 bases, with 13 bases between them. The CDR3 sequence is 15 residues long. The germline V gene has CDR1 LNHDA and CDR2 SQIVND (reference sequence). Written as DNA, the CDR3 is TGTGCCAGTAAAAGCCGCAAGAGCTCCTACAATGAGCAGTTCTTC. Residues: CASKSRKSSYNEQFF.

V and J are TRBV7-1 and TRBJ2-1, with TRBD2 matching over 10 bases. TRBV7-1 is an open reading frame, and its role is uncertain. V shed 3 bases, J shed 8 bases, and the junction held 7 bases outside the gene matches. This CDR3 region has 15 residues. CDR3 in amino acids: CASSSPSGSRDEQFF. The CDR3 DNA is TGTGCCAGCAGCTCCCCTAGCGGGAGTAGGGATGAGCAGTTCTTC.

The chain's CDR3 is CASSERQGLNIQYF. CDR3 nucleotides: TGCGCCAGCAGCGAAAGACAGGGACTAAACATTCAGTACTTC. The chain employs TRBV5-1 and TRBJ2-4; the D gene is possibly TRBD1 (7 bases). The CDR3 runs 14 residues. Germline CDR1 and CDR2: SGHRS and YFSETQ. Trimming took 4 bases from V and 6 from J, leaving 14 bases between them.

This clonotype has a count of ten or more. The chain links TRBV6-5 to TRBJ2-7; the D is unclear. Germline V gene data show CDR1 as MNHEY and CDR2 as SVGAGI. The CDR3 has 13 residues. V was trimmed by 2 bases and J by 4 bases, leaving 9 bases between them. CDR3: CASSYRPDYEQYF. Here the CDR3 DNA reads TGTGCCAGCAGTTACCGTCCGGATTACGAGCAGTACTTC.